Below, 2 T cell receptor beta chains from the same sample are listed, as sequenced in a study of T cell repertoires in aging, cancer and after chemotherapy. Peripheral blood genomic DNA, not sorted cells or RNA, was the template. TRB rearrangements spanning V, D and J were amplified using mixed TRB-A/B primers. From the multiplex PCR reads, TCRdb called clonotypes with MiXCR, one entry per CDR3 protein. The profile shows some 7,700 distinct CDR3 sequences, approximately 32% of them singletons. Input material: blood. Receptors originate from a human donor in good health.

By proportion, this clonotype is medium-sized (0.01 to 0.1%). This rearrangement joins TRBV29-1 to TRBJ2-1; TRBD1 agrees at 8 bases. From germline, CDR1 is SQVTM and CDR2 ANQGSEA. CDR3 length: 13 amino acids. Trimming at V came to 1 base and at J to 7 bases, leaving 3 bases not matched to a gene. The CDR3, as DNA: TGCAGCGTTGAAGGGACAGGGCGGAATGAGCAGTTCTTC. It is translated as CSVEGTGRNEQFF.

The DNA for the CDR3 is TGTGCCAGTAGTATAGATCGAGGCGCCAACTATGGCTACACCTTC. Protein sequence: CASSIDRGANYGYTF. The chain joins TRBV19 to TRBJ1-2, with unresolved D. The germline CDR1 and CDR2 sequences are LNHDA and SQIVND (reference sequence). Trimming pared 0 bases from V and 2 bases from J, leaving 10 bases between. There are 15 residues in the CDR3.